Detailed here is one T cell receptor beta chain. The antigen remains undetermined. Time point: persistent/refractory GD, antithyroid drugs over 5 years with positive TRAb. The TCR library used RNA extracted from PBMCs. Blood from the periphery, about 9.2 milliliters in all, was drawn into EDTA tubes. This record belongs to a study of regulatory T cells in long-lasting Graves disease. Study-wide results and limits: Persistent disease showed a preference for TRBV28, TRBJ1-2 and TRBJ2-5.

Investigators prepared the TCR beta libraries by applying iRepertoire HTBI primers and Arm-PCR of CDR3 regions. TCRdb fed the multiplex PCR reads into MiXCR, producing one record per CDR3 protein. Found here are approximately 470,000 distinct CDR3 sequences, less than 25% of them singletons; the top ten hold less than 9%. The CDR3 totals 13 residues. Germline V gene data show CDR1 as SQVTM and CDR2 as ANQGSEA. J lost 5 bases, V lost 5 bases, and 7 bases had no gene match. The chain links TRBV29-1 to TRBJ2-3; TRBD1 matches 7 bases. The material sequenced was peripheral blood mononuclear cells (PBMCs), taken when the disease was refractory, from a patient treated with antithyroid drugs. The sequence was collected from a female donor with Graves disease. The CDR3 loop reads CSVTGVGLDTQYF. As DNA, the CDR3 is TGCAGCGTTACAGGGGTGGGATTAGATACGCAGTATTTT.